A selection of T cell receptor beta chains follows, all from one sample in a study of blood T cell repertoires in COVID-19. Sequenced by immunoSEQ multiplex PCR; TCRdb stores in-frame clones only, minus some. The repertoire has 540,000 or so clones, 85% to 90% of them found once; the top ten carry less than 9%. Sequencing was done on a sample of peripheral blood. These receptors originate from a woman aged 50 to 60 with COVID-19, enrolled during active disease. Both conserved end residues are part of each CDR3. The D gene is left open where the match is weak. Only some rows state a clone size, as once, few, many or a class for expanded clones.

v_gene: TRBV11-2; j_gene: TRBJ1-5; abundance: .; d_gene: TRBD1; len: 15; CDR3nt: TGTGCCAGCAGCTCGGAAGGACAGGGTGGTCAGCCCCAGCATTTT; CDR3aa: CASSSEGQGGQPQHF
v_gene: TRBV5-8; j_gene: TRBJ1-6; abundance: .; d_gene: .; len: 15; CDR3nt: TGTGCCAGCGACACAGGGAACTCCTATAATTCACCCCTCCACTTT; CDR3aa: CASDTGNSYNSPLHF
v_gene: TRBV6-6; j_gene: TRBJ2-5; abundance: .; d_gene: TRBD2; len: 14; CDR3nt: TGTGCCAGTCTCTGGGAGCGGGGGGGAGAGACCCAGTACTTC; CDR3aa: CASLWERGGETQYF
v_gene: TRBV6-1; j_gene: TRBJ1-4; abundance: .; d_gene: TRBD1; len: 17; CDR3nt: TGTGCCAGCAGTGAGGGACAGGGGAAGGCAACTAATGAAAAACTGTTTTTT; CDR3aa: CASSEGQGKATNEKLFF
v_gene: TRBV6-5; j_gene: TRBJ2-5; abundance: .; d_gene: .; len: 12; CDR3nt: TGTGCCAGCAGCCCAACCCGGGAGACCCAGTACTTC; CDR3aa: CASSPTRETQYF
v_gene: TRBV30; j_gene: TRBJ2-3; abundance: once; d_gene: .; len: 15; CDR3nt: TGTGCCTGGAGTGTAGGTCTCGGGGATACAGATACGCAGTATTTT; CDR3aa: CAWSVGLGDTDTQYF
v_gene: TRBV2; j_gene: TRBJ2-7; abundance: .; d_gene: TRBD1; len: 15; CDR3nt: TGTGCCAGCAGTGGCGCGGACAGGGACCTCTACGAGCAGTACTTC; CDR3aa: CASSGADRDLYEQYF
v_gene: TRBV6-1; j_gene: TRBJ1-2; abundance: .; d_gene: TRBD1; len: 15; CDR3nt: TGTGCCAGCAGTGAAGCGGGCAGGGGGAGCGGTGGCTACACCTTC; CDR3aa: CASSEAGRGSGGYTF
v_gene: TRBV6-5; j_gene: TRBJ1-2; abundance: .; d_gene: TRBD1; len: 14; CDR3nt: TGTGCCAGCAGCAGGGACAGAGCTAACTATGGCTACACCTTC; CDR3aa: CASSRDRANYGYTF
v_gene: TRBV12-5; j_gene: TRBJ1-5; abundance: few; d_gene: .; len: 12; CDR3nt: TGTGCTATTGGTGGGGCAAATCAGCCCCAGCATTTT; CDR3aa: CAIGGANQPQHF
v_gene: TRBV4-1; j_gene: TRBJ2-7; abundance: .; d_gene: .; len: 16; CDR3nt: TGCGCCAGCAGCCAAGGGGCCGACATCGGTGCCTACGAGCAGTACTTC; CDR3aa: CASSQGADIGAYEQYF
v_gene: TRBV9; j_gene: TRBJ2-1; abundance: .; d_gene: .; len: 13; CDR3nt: TGTGCCAGCAGCGTAGGGGCTCTAAATGAGCAGTTCTTC; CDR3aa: CASSVGALNEQFF
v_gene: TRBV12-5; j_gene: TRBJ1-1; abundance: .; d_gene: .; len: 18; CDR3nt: TGTGCTAGTGGTTTGGTACTAGCTCCGGAAGTGTCGAACACTGAAGCTTTCTTT; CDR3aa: CASGLVLAPEVSNTEAFF
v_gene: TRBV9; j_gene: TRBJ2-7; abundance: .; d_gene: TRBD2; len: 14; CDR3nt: TGTGCCAGCAGCGTAGAAGGGAGGGCCTACGAGCAGTACTTC; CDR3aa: CASSVEGRAYEQYF
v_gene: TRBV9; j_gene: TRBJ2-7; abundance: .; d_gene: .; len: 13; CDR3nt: TGTGCCAGCAGCGTTGGCAGTTCCTACGAGCAGTACTTC; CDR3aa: CASSVGSSYEQYF
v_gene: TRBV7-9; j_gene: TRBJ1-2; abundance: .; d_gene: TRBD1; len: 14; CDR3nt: TGTGCCAGCAGCGAGCGCGGGACAGGCTGGGGCTACACCTTC; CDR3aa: CASSERGTGWGYTF
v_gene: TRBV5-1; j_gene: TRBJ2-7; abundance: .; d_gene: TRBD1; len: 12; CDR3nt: TGCGCCAGCAGTACAGGGGTCAACGAGCAGTACTTC; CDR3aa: CASSTGVNEQYF
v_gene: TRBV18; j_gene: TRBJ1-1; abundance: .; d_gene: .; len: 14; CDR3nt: TGTGCCAGCTCTCCGGAACGGGTAAACACTGAAGCTTTCTTT; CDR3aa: CASSPERVNTEAFF